Below, 21 T cell receptor beta chains from the same sample are listed, as sequenced in a study of blood T cells in healthy people across ages. A second PCR of 7 to 11 cycles used a sample-barcoded 5' primer and a J-beta primer mix. MiXCR was run by TCRdb on the 5' RACE reads, yielding one entry per CDR3 protein. This table has 1.5 million to 2 million distinct CDR3 sequences, around half appearing once. Sequencing was carried out using blood. These receptors all come from a woman aged 40 to 55 in good health.

This clonotype was detected a few times. The V and J genes are TRBV15 and TRBJ2-5; possibly TRBD1 for D (5 bases). Trimming cost V 3 bases and J 0 bases, with 14 bases left between them. The CDR3 contains 16 residues. The V gene's germline CDR1 is LNHNV and CDR2 YYDKDF (reference sequence). The CDR3 spells CATSSPTRQYQETQYF. CDR3 sequence (DNA): TGTGCCACCAGCAGCCCGACGCGACAGTACCAAGAGACCCAGTACTTC.

This chain links TRBV6-2 or TRBV6-3 with TRBJ1-2; 7 bases line up with TRBD1. CDR3 size: 16 residues. Germline-derived CDR1 and CDR2 are MNHEY and SVGEGT. The V and J ends lost 2 bases and 5 bases, in that order; junction bases with no gene match: 11. The CDR3 loop is CASSYPNREQGYGYTF. Written as DNA, the CDR3 is TGTGCCAGCAGTTACCCCAACAGGGAACAGGGGTATGGCTACACCTTC.

The chain recombines TRBV20-1 with TRBJ2-1, with D possibly being TRBD1 (7 bases). V was pared by 3 bases and J by 7 bases, with 19 bases between. The CDR3 totals 15 residues. Germline loops: CDR1 DFQATT, CDR2 SNEGSKA (reference sequence). CDR3 sequence reads: CSARQFEGAGNEQFF. The CDR3 DNA reads as TGCAGTGCTAGGCAGTTCGAGGGGGCGGGGAATGAGCAGTTCTTC.

J is TRBJ1-2 and V is TRBV27; 7 bases are a match to TRBD1. V trimming: 4 bases; J trimming: 8 bases; junction bases outside the gene matches: 13. The CDR3 consists of 15 residues. CDR1 and CDR2 from the germline V gene are MNHEY and SMNVEV (reference sequence). The CDR3 here is CASSSLTGIKDGYTF. DNA for the CDR3: TGTGCCAGCAGTTCCCTGACAGGGATTAAAGACGGCTACACCTTC.

This rearrangement joins TRBV2 to TRBJ2-7; TRBD1 matches at 9 bases. Germline assignment: CDR1 SNHLY and CDR2 FYNNEI. Trimming cost V 1 base and J 1 base; bases outside gene matches: 17. The CDR3 spans 20 residues. This CDR3 reads CASSEEYPGQGNTVSYEQYF. CDR3 coding DNA: TGTGCCAGCAGTGAAGAGTACCCGGGACAGGGCAATACGGTTTCCTACGAGCAGTACTTC.

The V gene is TRBV10-3, the J gene TRBJ2-3; the D gene is possibly TRBD2 (6 bases). Germline loops: CDR1 ENHRY, CDR2 SYGVKD. The ends were cut back, 11 bases at V and 2 bases at J, with 11 bases in the middle. The CDR3 is 12 residues long. This CDR3 reads CALGGITDTQYF. The CDR3 DNA is TGTGCCCTCGGGGGAATCACAGATACGCAGTATTTT.

With regard to this clonotype: One end of the junction varies from germline; a read error may be responsible. This sequence joins TRBV7-3 and TRBJ2-5; TRBD2 matches at 14 bases. CDR1 and CDR2 (germline): SGHTA, FQGTGA. The CDR3 has 17 amino acids. The CDR3 loop reads CASSLRGLAGDHETQYF. In DNA, the CDR3 is TGTGCCAGCAGCTTAAGGGGACTAGCGGGGGACCATGAGACCCAGTACTTC.

V usage is TRBV27 and J usage is TRBJ2-1, with D possibly being TRBD2 (5 bases). The germline CDR1 and CDR2 sequences are MNHEY and SMNVEV (reference sequence). This CDR3 is 16 amino acids long. The V and J ends lost 0 bases and 0 bases respectively, with 9 bases between them. The CDR3 loop is CASSLSLGGSYNEQFF. CDR3 bases: TGTGCCAGCAGTTTATCGTTAGGAGGCTCCTACAATGAGCAGTTCTTC.

The chain couples TRBV18 to TRBJ2-1, with D unresolved. V was shortened by 0 bases and J by 5 bases, with 11 bases between the two germline ends. Looked up from germline, CDR1 is KGHSH and CDR2 is LQKENI. The CDR3 runs to 15 residues. Written as DNA, the CDR3 is TGTGCCAGCTCACCACCGGGTGTGCGGAACAATGAGCAGTTCTTC. It specifies CASSPPGVRNNEQFF.

V gene TRBV4-3 combines with J gene TRBJ2-4, with D unresolved. The CDR3 loop spans 15 amino acids. Trimming cost V 0 bases and J 0 bases, with 6 bases left between them. Germline loops: CDR1 LGHNA, CDR2 YSLEER. CDR3 bases: TGCGCCAGCAGCCAAGACTTCTTAGCCAAAAACATTCAGTACTTC. The encoded protein is CASSQDFLAKNIQYF.

This clonotype was counted only a few times. The J gene is TRBJ1-2, the V gene TRBV7-2; a weak D match, TRBD1 (6 bases). The CDR3 spans 13 residues. Germline CDR1 reads SGHTA; CDR2 reads FQGNSA. Between the trimmed V and J ends, which lost 7 bases and 4 bases, there was a span of 13 bases. CDR3 amino acids: CASNFGQTYGYTF. The CDR3 DNA is TGTGCCAGCAATTTTGGACAGACCTATGGCTACACCTTC.

V gene TRBV19 combines with J gene TRBJ1-5; D gene unclear. This CDR3 has 15 amino acids. Looked up from germline, CDR1 is LNHDA and CDR2 is SQIVND (reference sequence). V was pared by 7 bases and J by 4 bases, with 17 bases between. The CDR3 coding sequence is TGTGCCAGTACGTTGGGTGTTCAGTCAAATCAGCCCCAGCATTTT. Its protein is CASTLGVQSNQPQHF.

This chain connects TRBV11-2 to TRBJ2-1, with D maybe TRBD2 (6 bases). Trimming shortened V by 5 bases and J by 7 bases, and 15 bases separated the two germline ends. CDR3 length: 14 residues. Germline CDR1 and CDR2: SGHAT and FQNNGV. The CDR3 DNA sequence: TGTGCCAGCAGCCCCCCGGGACTTCAGAATGAGCAGTTCTTC. Translated, it gives CASSPPGLQNEQFF.

This clonotype occurred a few times. The chain uses TRBV29-1 and TRBJ2-5; D may correspond to TRBD1 or TRBD2 (6 bases each). Trimming removed 7 bases from V and 11 bases from J, with 29 bases in between. In germline, CDR1 is SQVTM, CDR2 ANQGSEA. The CDR3 sequence is 15 residues long. This chain's CDR3 is CSAESRGRTYNEQYF. CDR3 in DNA: TGCAGCGCCGAATCCCGGGGGCGGACCTACAATGAGCAGTACTTC.

This sequence joins TRBV20-1 and TRBJ2-1, with D uncertain. Trimming took 3 bases from V and 3 from J, leaving 12 bases between them. Germline CDR1 is DFQATT and CDR2 is SNEGSKA (reference sequence). There are 14 residues in the CDR3. The CDR3 region has the DNA TGCAGTGCTAGTCGGCAAGCGCGCTACAATGAGCAGTTCTTC. As protein: CSASRQARYNEQFF.

The CDR3 loop reads CSVDRGAGGTYEQYF. CDR3 DNA sequence: TGCAGCGTTGATAGGGGGGCGGGAGGGACCTACGAGCAGTACTTC. The J gene is TRBJ2-7, the V gene TRBV29-1; 9 nucleotides match TRBD2. The CDR3 loop spans 15 amino acids. Germline V gives CDR1 SQVTM, CDR2 ANQGSEA. V shed 3 bases and J 2 bases; nucleotides not matched to a gene: 8.

The rearrangement uses TRBV6-6 and TRBJ1-2; D possibly corresponds to TRBD1 (5 bases). Germline CDR1 and CDR2: MNHNY and SVGAGI (reference sequence). The CDR3 is made up of 14 amino acids. V was cut by 6 bases and J by 2 bases, with 13 bases left in between. The CDR3 coding sequence is TGTGCCAGCAGGGGGGACCCCTTAAACTATGGCTACACCTTC. Translating gives CASRGDPLNYGYTF.

The genes are TRBV12-3 or TRBV12-4 and TRBJ1-4, with D perhaps TRBD1 (6 bases). The CDR3 consists of 15 residues. Trimming took 5 bases from V and 8 from J, leaving 18 bases between them. CDR3 sequence (DNA): TGTGCCAGCAGTCAAACAGGGACAACGAGGGAAAAACTGTTTTTT. The encoded protein is CASSQTGTTREKLFF.

The chain uses TRBV6-2 or TRBV6-3 and TRBJ2-5, with 9 bases lining up with TRBD2. V dropped 2 bases and J dropped 4; count of bases not matched to a gene: 5. The germline CDR1 and CDR2 sequences are MNHEY and SVGEGT. The CDR3 consists of 15 residues. CDR3 sequence reads: CASSYGLAGTETQYF. The CDR3 coding sequence is TGTGCCAGCAGTTACGGCCTAGCGGGGACAGAGACCCAGTACTTC.

To note about this clonotype: The junction and the germline gene differ at one end; a read error may be behind it. The chain's CDR3 is CASSNTGLETQYF. CDR3 nucleotides: TGTGCTAGCAGCAACACAGGGTTGGAGACCCAGTACTTC. The chain uses TRBV7-7 and TRBJ2-5; a weak D match, TRBD1 (6 bases). The germline CDR1 and CDR2 sequences are SSHAT and FNYEAQ (reference sequence). The CDR3 runs to 13 residues. Supplemented by reference TRBV7-7 and TRBJ2-5, the full variable domain reads GAGVSQSPRYKVTKRGQDVTLRCDPISSHATLYWYQQALGQGPEFLTYFNYEAQPDKSGLPSDRFSAERPEGSISTLTIQRTEQRDSAMYRCASSNTGLETQYFGPGTRLLVL.

This clonotype appeared a few times. The chain has TRBV10-2 and TRBJ2-7; D is unclear. The CDR3 has 13 residues. V lost 3 bases and J lost 2, with 8 bases in between. Germline loops: CDR1 WSHSY, CDR2 SAAADI. The CDR3 nucleotides are TGCGCCAGCAGTGATGTCGGGCCCTACGAGCAGTACTTC. This translates into CASSDVGPYEQYF.